This TCR beta chain comes out of a study of identical twins listed by TCRdb under 2016. Background on the whole study: The study deep-sequenced TCR alpha and beta repertoires from monozygotic twins, unrelated adults of various ages and cord blood to test whether fetal clonotypes persist. To rule out contamination, the twin experiments were replicated at different times with different library preparation protocols. Findings and caveats that apply to the study as a whole: Conclusions relied on cross-sectional statistical analysis, since the same donors could not be followed over many years. Abundant cord blood beta clonotypes carried fewer insertions; young adult naive repertoires showed a weaker similar trend, while memory repertoires showed none. Invariant T cells such as MAIT and iNKT could partly confound zero-insertion analyses, although diverse VJ usage argued against such confounding for most clonotypes. Recombination models systematically underestimated out-of-frame TCR alpha sharing in monozygotic twins but agreed with sharing between unrelated individuals. The excess sharing between twins in beta out-of-frame sequences was weaker because fewer shared sequences reduced the signal-to-noise ratio. Out-of-frame TCR alpha sequences shared between twins showed an excess of low generation-probability sequences compared with coincidental sharing between unrelated individuals.

The protocol used for the library was 5' RACE. The data were produced on an Illumina HiSeq 2000. Template switching introduced a universal primer binding site; the final cDNA contained a unique molecular identifier, enabling accurate counting of TCR cDNA molecules. Specific primers in the conserved constant-segment region were used to synthesize first-strand cDNA for TCR alpha and beta chains. To control for contamination, every cDNA library was double barcoded, receiving both a SMART-Mk sample barcode and Illumina barcodes. TruSeq adapter sequences, together with Illumina sample barcodes, were added in two successive PCR steps. TCR alpha and beta cDNA libraries were sequenced on the Illumina HiSeq platform with custom primers. In the authors' own workflow: Raw reads were processed with MiGEC to extract unique molecular identifiers, and MiXCR was used to determine CDR3 positions. For each individual, recombination models were inferred using an EM algorithm with the repgenHMM and IGoR tools. Shared clonotypes were analyzed with the tcR package in R, and sharing was normalized by the product of cloneset sizes. Out-of-frame nonproductive sequences were analyzed to study raw recombination free of thymic and clonal selection effects. In-frame beta chains were kept once TCRdb had trimmed the public reads at Q25 with fastp and called clones with MiXCR. One record per CDR3 amino acid sequence lists the most common genes and DNA. TCRdb, not the authors, supplied the V and J calls. The sample table contains 1.5 million to 2 million distinct CDR3 sequences; only one count was recorded for about 32% of them. The ten top clones hold 0.25% to 0.3% of the sample.

CDR1 and CDR2 are read off the germline V gene as SNHLY and FYNNEI. V and J lose 7 bases and 2 bases, and a span of 16 bases separates them. Including the terminal cysteine and phenylalanine, the CDR3 comprises 15 residues. CDR3 DNA is the only sequence kept; it has 45 bases, read in frame from the first base. Only healthy Caucasian donors were included. Turning to this clonotype: Its recognized antigen is unknown. There are no base qualities to consult, and no much larger clone falls within one base.

The sample taken for sequencing was cord blood. Rearrangement joined TRBV2 to TRBJ2-3, with the D gene too uncertain to name. The sequence came from a newborn girl in good health. For the CDR3, the sequence is CASILSLLATDTQYF. At the DNA level, the sequence is TGTGCCAGCATCCTTTCACTATTGGCCACAGATACGCAGTATTTT.